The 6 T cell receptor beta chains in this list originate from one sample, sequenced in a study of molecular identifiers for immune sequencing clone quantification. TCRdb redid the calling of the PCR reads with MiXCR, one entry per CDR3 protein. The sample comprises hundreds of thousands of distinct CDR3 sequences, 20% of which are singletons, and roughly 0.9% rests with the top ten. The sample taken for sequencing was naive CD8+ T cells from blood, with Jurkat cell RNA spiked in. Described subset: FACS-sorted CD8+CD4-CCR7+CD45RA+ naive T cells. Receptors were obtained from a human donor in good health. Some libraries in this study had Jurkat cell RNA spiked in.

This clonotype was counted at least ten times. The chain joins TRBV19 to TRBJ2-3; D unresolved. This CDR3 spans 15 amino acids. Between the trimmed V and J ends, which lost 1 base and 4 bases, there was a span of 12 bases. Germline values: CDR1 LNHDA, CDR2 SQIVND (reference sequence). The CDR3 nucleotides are TGTGCCAGTAGTATAGGGGCACTCCTTCCAGATACGCAGTATTTT. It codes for CASSIGALLPDTQYF.

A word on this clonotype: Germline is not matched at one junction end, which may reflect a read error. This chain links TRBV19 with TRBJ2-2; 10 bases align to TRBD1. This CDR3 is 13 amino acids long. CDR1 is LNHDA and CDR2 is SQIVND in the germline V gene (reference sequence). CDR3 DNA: TGTGCCAGTAGGGGACAGGGGACCGGGGAGCAGTTTTTT. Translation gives CASRGQGTGEQFF.

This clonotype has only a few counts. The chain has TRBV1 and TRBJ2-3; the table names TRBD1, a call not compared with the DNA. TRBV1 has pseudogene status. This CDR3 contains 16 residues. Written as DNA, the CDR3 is TGCACCAGCAGCCAAGAGACAGGGAGGGAAACAGATACGCAGTATTTT. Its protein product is CTSSQETGRETDTQYF.

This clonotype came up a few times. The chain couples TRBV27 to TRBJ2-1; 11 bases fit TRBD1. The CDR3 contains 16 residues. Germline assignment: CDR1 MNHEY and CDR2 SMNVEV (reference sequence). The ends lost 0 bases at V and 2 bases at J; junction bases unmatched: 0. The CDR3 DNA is TGTGCCAGCAGTTTATCGGGACAGGGGGCCTACAATGAGCAGTTCTTC. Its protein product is CASSLSGQGAYNEQFF.

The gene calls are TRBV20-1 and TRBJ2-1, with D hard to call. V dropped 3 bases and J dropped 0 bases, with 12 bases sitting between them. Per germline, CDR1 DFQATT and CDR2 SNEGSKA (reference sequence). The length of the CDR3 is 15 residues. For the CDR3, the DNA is TGCAGTGCTAGTCAAAGGGCCCTCTCCTACAATGAGCAGTTCTTC. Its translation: CSASQRALSYNEQFF.

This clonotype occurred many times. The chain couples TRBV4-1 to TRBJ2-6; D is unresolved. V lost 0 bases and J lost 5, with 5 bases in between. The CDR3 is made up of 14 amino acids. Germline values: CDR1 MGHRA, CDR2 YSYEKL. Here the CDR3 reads CASSQDSWANVLTF. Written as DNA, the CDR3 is TGCGCCAGCAGCCAAGATAGTTGGGCCAACGTCCTGACTTTC.